This passage covers 17 T cell receptor beta chains from one sample sequenced in a study of T cells in women clearing cervical HPV infection. The protocol was immunoSEQ multiplex PCR, while the TCRdb copy is restricted to in-frame clones and leaves out a portion. The sample table includes under 45,000 clones. The sample taken for sequencing was blood buffy coat. The source of these receptors is a woman aged 18 to 75 with a cervical HPV16 infection that either progressed to CIN3+ or cleared (not recorded which).

A note on this clone: The read stops 3 residues short of the end of the CDR3; the missing end is completed from the germline J gene. The J gene is TRBJ2-3, the V gene TRBV12-3 or TRBV12-4; D is possibly TRBD2 (6 bases). Trimming shortened V by 8 bases and J by 5 bases, and 17 bases separated the two germline ends. The length of the CDR3 is 14 residues. CDR3 DNA, as far as it was read: TGTGCCAGCGCCCGGGGCGGGGCAGGAGATACG. Translation gives CASARGGAGDT. The full CDR3 protein is CASARGGAGDTQYF.

Worth noting for this clone: Read coverage stops 3 residues before the CDR3 terminus; the germline J gene supplies the remainder. The rearrangement links TRBV20-1 to TRBJ2-3, with D possibly being TRBD1 (5 bases). Looked up from germline, CDR1 is DFQATT and CDR2 is SNEGSKA (reference sequence). The CDR3 spans 13 residues. This CDR3 reads CSALDRYNQPQYF. Incomplete CDR3 DNA: TGCAGTGCTCTCGACAGATACAATCAGCCG.

A note on this clone: The read ends 3 residues early relative to the CDR3; the germline J gene fills the gap. The gene calls are TRBV19 and TRBJ1-2; D may be TRBD1 (5 bases). CDR1 is LNHDA, CDR2 SQIVND, per germline (reference sequence). This CDR3 is built from 17 residues. Partial CDR3 DNA: TGTGCCAGTAGTATAAGCCGGGGGACTAGCGGGGCGCGGGAC. As protein: CASSISRGTSGARD. The entire CDR3 sequence reads CASSISRGTSGARDYTF.

Comment on this clone: The read terminates 3 residues before the CDR3 end, so the remaining end is supplied by the germline J gene. J is TRBJ1-1 and V is TRBV7-9, with TRBD1 as a possible D gene (5 bases). The CDR3 totals 12 residues. Germline V gene data show CDR1 as SEHNR and CDR2 as FQNEAQ (reference sequence). CDR3 DNA (partial): TGTGCCAGCAGCTTAGCGGGACTAGAA. This sequence encodes CASSLAGLE. The whole CDR3 sequence is CASSLAGLEAFF.

In regard to this clone: The DNA ends 3 residues before the CDR3 does, and the rest of the CDR3 is filled in from the germline J gene. The chain couples TRBV6-4 to TRBJ1-1, with D perhaps matching TRBD1 (5 bases). Germline CDR1 MRHNA, CDR2 SNTAGT. The CDR3 has 13 residues. Trimming left V 6 bases short and J 4 bases short, with 12 bases between. CDR3: CASSRERGTEAFF. Incomplete CDR3 DNA: TGTGCCAGCAGCCGGGAGAGGGGCACTGAA.

Details on this clone: The read ends 3 residues shy of where the CDR3 ends; the end is completed using the germline J gene. The rearrangement joins TRBV20-1 to TRBJ2-3; 11 nucleotides agree with TRBD2. J lost 2 bases, V lost 5 bases, and 6 bases had no gene match. Germline-derived CDR1 and CDR2 are DFQATT and SNEGSKA (reference sequence). The length of the CDR3 is 15 residues. The CDR3 is CSAYLAGGVTDTQYF. The DNA read from the CDR3 is TGCAGTGCTTACTTAGCGGGAGGGGTCACAGATACG.

On this clone: The CDR3 extends 3 residues past the end of the read, so its final part is completed from the germline J gene. This sequence joins TRBV9 and TRBJ2-3; weak D call: TRBD2 (7 bases). V lost 4 bases and J 7 bases, leaving 25 bases between the germline ends. CDR1 and CDR2 from the germline V gene are SGDLS and YYNGEE. The CDR3 contains 17 residues. CDR3 DNA, as far as it was read: TGTGCCAGCAGCTCAAGAGGGGTGGGGGGGCAGTATTATACG. Protein product: CASSSRGVGGQYYT. The CDR3 in its entirety is CASSSRGVGGQYYTQYF.

Concerning this clone: The read comes to an end 3 residues before the CDR3 does, leaving the germline J gene to fill in the end. The chain is built from TRBV5-4 and TRBJ1-2; no reliable D call. This CDR3 region has 11 residues. The germline V gene encodes CDR1 SGHNT and CDR2 YYREEE (reference sequence). The CDR3 spells CASSRTGEYTF. CDR3 DNA (partial): TGTGCCAGCAGCCGAACCGGGGAG. Full variable domain (missing parts from reference TRBV5-4 and TRBJ1-2): ETGVTQSPTHLIKTRGQQVTLRCSSQSGHNTVSWYQQALGQGPQFIFQYYREEENGRGNFPPRFSGLQFPNYSSELNVNALELDDSALYLCASSRTGEYTFGSGTRLTVV.

Turning to this clone: The read is 3 residues too short to cover the CDR3 end, so that end is filled in from the germline J gene. The V gene is TRBV11-2, the J gene TRBJ1-4, with a possible D match to TRBD1 (5 bases). The CDR3 length is 13 residues. With 3 bases removed from V and 8 bases from J, the gap between germline ends came to 10 bases. Germline CDR1 reads SGHAT; CDR2 reads FQNNGV. CDR3 sequence reads: CASSFGGDEKLFF. Incomplete CDR3 DNA: TGTGCCAGCAGCTTCGGGGGGGACGAAAAA.

CDR3 sequence reads: CASSLHRVDEQFF. The sequenced part of the CDR3 DNA is TGTGCCAGCAGCCTGCACAGGGTCGATGAG. The chain links TRBV11-3 to TRBJ2-1, with D perhaps matching TRBD1 (6 bases). The DNA ends 3 residues before the CDR3 does, and the rest of the CDR3 is filled in from the germline J gene. Germline V gene data show CDR1 as SGHNT and CDR2 as YENEEA. V was shortened by 5 bases and J by 8 bases, with 13 bases between the two germline ends. The CDR3 runs 13 residues.

In regard to this clone: The read ends 3 residues shy of where the CDR3 ends; the end is completed using the germline J gene. V gene TRBV5-1 combines with J gene TRBJ1-1; the match to TRBD1 covers 9 bases. The CDR3 is 15 residues long. CDR1 is SGHRS, CDR2 YFSETQ, per germline. J gave up 4 bases and V 4 bases, and 8 bases lay outside the gene matches. The CDR3: CASSPGQGVGTEAFF. The CDR3 bases that were read are TGCGCCAGCAGCCCGGGACAGGGCGTGGGCACTGAA. The full variable domain, completed using reference TRBV5-1 and TRBJ1-1, is KAGVTQTPRYLIKTRGQQVTLSCSPISGHRSVSWYQQTPGQGLQFLFEYFSETQRNKGNFPGRFSGRQFSNSRSEMNVSTLELGDSALYLCASSPGQGVGTEAFFGQGTRLTVV.

Concerning this clone itself: From the germline J gene comes the end of the CDR3, since the read stops 3 residues before it. The J gene is TRBJ2-3, the V gene TRBV7-2; unclear D gene. Germline CDR1 is SGHTA and CDR2 is FQGNSA. The CDR3 loop spans 12 amino acids. V lost 3 bases and J lost 5, with 6 bases in between. The CDR3 is CASSFLKDTQYF. The DNA read from the CDR3 is TGTGCCAGCAGCTTTCTAAAAGATACG.

As regards this clone: The sequence runs out 3 residues before the end of the CDR3; the remainder is reconstructed from the germline J gene. The genes are TRBV7-3 and TRBJ2-4; D possibly uses TRBD1 or TRBD2 (6 bases each). Germline CDR1 SGHTA, CDR2 FQGTGA. V was cut by 2 bases and J by 7 bases, with 12 bases left in between. The CDR3 sequence is 14 residues long. The CDR3 spells CASSLGGGGNIQYF. Incomplete CDR3 DNA: TGTGCCAGCAGCTTAGGAGGGGGTGGGAACATT.

As concerns this clone: The CDR3 goes on 3 residues after the read ends, and that part is filled in from the germline J gene. Different DNA sequences within this sample yield the same CDR3. V is TRBV19 and J is TRBJ2-3, with TRBD2 identical over 8 bases. The germline gives CDR1 LNHDA, CDR2 SQIVND (reference sequence). This CDR3 comprises 18 residues. V was clipped by 1 base and J by 0 bases; unmatched bases: 9. The CDR3 sequence: CASSIGRGAGASTDTQYF. The covered CDR3 bases are TGTGCCAGTAGTATAGGGAGGGGAGCGGGAGCTAGCACAGATACG.

This CDR3 reads CASSFRGSVDDYTF. The covered CDR3 bases are TGTGCCAGCAGCTTCCGCGGGAGCGTGGATGAC. This chain links TRBV7-6 with TRBJ1-2, with no clear D. The read halts 3 residues ahead of the CDR3 end, with the missing end drawn from the germline J gene. The CDR3 has 14 residues. The V gene's germline CDR1 is SGHVS and CDR2 FNYEAQ. The full variable domain, rest sourced from reference TRBV7-6 and TRBJ1-2, is GAGVSQSPRYKVTKRGQDVALRCDPISGHVSLYWYRQALGQGPEFLTYFNYEAQQDKSGLPNDRFSAERPEGSISTLTIQRTEQRDSAMYRCASSFRGSVDDYTFGSGTRLTVV.

Note on this clone: The read terminates 3 residues before the CDR3 end, so the remaining end is supplied by the germline J gene. J is TRBJ2-3 and V is TRBV5-1, with TRBD1 matching 10 bases. The CDR3 extends over 16 amino acids. With 4 bases clipped from V and 5 bases from J, the junction kept 10 bases outside the gene matches. The V gene's germline CDR1 is SGHRS and CDR2 YFSETQ. Partial CDR3 DNA: TGCGCCAGCAGCGGGAGCGGGACAGGGGTTAGAGATACG. Translation: CASSGSGTGVRDT. The CDR3 as a whole reads CASSGSGTGVRDTQYF.

On this clone: Read sequence stops 3 residues before the CDR3 end, and the germline J gene provides the missing end. The genes are TRBV7-7 and TRBJ2-1, with 8 positions matching TRBD1. This CDR3 is 15 amino acids long. The ends lost 2 bases at V and 8 bases at J; junction bases unmatched: 8. Germline assignment: CDR1 SSHAT and CDR2 FNYEAQ (reference sequence). CDR3 in amino acids: CASSLRPGGWDEQFF. The sequenced part of the CDR3 DNA is TGTGCCAGCAGCTTAAGGCCAGGGGGCTGGGATGAG.